This T cell receptor beta chain was captured in a study of spatial heterogeneity in lung cancer. Study details: The library had UMIs, and each TCR and UMI pair averaged more than ten raw reads. Study outcomes and limitations: Ubiquitous expanded tumor TCRs surfaced in blood more at resection than they did at follow-up.

This clonotype counts as large. The antigen is not known. The study tagged each TCR cDNA molecule with a unique molecular identifier. MiXCR was run by TCRdb on the 5' RACE reads, yielding one entry per CDR3 protein. Among some 40,000 distinct CDR3 sequences listed, 4% to 6% were seen once. Time point given: sample taken at primary tumor resection. Whole RNA, isolated from tumor, nontumor lung or frozen PBMC, was sequenced without prior sorting. Samples were obtained from about 72 donors, all untreated early-stage non-small cell lung cancer patients. This sample comprised PBMCs, obtained at surgery. The sequence came from a female donor with early-stage non-small cell lung cancer.

The CDR3 here is CASSLGTGGMTEAFF. In nucleotides, the CDR3 is TGCGCCAGCAGCTTGGGAACAGGGGGGATGACTGAAGCTTTCTTT. The rearrangement joins TRBV5-1 to TRBJ1-1; 8 bases line up with TRBD1. V lost 0 bases to trimming and J lost 5 bases; unmatched junction nucleotides: 6. CDR3 size: 15 residues. Germline CDR1 SGHRS, CDR2 YFSETQ.